Sequencing of this TCR beta chain was carried out in a study of T-cell reconstitution after alpha-beta-depleted transplantation in children. Preparation of the TCRbeta library involved a method that used unique molecular identifiers. MiXCR, run by TCRdb on the PCR reads, gives a single entry per CDR3 protein. Found here are fewer than 350,000 distinct CDR3 sequences, over 9% of them singletons; the top ten hold 7% to 9.5%. CDR1 is SGHRS and CDR2 is YFSETQ in the germline V gene. This CDR3 spans 14 amino acids. Trimming at V came to 4 bases and at J to 7 bases, leaving 7 bases not matched to a gene. Study results and limitations: Expanded graft clones, several hundred of them, were reportedly the source of alpha-beta T cells about two months after transplant. The high TCRbeta diversity at day 60 in some patients came from surviving recipient T cells and thymic progenitors. T-cell numbers and diversity, one year after transplant, stemmed largely from T cells that were newly produced.

This clonotype was found many times. The antigen is not known. V and J are TRBV5-1 and TRBJ1-4, with 7 bases lining up with TRBD1. The sequence came from a boy under three years old with acute myeloid leukemia, due to receive a stem cell transplant. Specimen: PBMCs, collected before TCRalphabeta/CD19-depleted stem cell transplant. The CDR3: CASSAQGGSEKLFF. For the CDR3, the DNA is TGCGCCAGCAGCGCCCAGGGGGGAAGTGAAAAACTGTTTTTT. The full variable domain, with the rest looked up from reference TRBV5-1 and TRBJ1-4, is KAGVTQTPRYLIKTRGQQVTLSCSPISGHRSVSWYQQTPGQGLQFLFEYFSETQRNKGNFPGRFSGRQFSNSRSEMNVSTLELGDSALYLCASSAQGGSEKLFFGSGTQLSVL.